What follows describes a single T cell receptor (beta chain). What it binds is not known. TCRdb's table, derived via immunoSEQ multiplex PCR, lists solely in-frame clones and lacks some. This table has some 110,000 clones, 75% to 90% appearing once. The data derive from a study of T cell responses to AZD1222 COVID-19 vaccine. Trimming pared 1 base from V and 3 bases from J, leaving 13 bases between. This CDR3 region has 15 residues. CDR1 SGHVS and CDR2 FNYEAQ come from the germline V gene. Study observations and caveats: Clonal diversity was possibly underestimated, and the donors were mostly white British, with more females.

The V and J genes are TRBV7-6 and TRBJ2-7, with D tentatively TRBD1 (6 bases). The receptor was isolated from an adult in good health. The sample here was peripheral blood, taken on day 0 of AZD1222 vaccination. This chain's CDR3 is CASSLGTVKSYEQYF. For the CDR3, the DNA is TGTGCCAGCAGCTTAGGGACAGTGAAGAGCTACGAGCAGTACTTC.